This T cell receptor beta chain is from a study of CD8 T cells in Susac syndrome. The wider study: Active disease was present in six of the sequenced Susac syndrome patients, and remission in under 10. Patients with Susac syndrome were therapy-naive, on corticosteroids, or on intravenous immunoglobulin alone at the time that blood was drawn.

The study's findings and limits: Peak Susac CD8+ clonal expansion occurred in TEMRA cells and active patients.

It was with random hexamers that roughly 0.5 to 1 ug RNA was reverse transcribed. With immunoSEQ multiplex PCR, TCR beta CDR3 was amplified across 54 Vbeta and 13 Jbeta. TCRdb called the immunoSEQ multiplex PCR reads again in MiXCR, with one record for every CDR3 protein. The table lists around 85,000 distinct CDR3 sequences, just under 95% of them singletons. As regards this clonotype: Its antigen is undetermined.

Germline CDR1 is DFQATT and CDR2 is SNEGSKA (reference sequence). This CDR3 comprises 12 residues. Trimming took off 0 bases at V and 8 bases at J, with 10 bases between the two ends. The receptor was derived from a human donor with Susac syndrome. Input material: CD8+ T cells from PBMCs. This chain joins TRBV20-1 and TRBJ1-2; D not certain. As DNA, the CDR3 is TGCAGTGCTAGAGAACGAGGAGAAGGCTACACCTTC. Translated, it gives CSARERGEGYTF.